One and the same sample provided the 6 T cell receptor beta chains below, sequenced in a study of blood T cell repertoires in COVID-19. The protocol was immunoSEQ multiplex PCR, while the TCRdb copy is restricted to in-frame clones and leaves out a portion. The data hold about 190,000 clones, with about 88% observed a single time. Sequenced material: peripheral blood. The receptor source for this set is a man aged 30-40 years with acute or convalescent COVID-19.

J is TRBJ2-7 and V is TRBV3-1 (or the pseudogene TRBV3-2); 7 bases are a match to TRBD2. CDR1 and CDR2 from the germline V gene are LGHDT and YNNKEL (reference sequence). Trimming cost V 8 bases and J 2 bases; bases outside gene matches: 6. CDR3 length: 13 amino acids. CDR3 in DNA: TGTGCCAGCGGAACTAGCGAGGCCTACGAGCAGTACTTC. Its protein product is CASGTSEAYEQYF.

This chain connects TRBV18 to TRBJ1-1; 9 positions match TRBD1. Germline CDR1 and CDR2: KGHSH and LQKENI. The CDR3 has 17 residues. V shed 4 bases, J shed 4 bases, and the junction held 13 bases outside the gene matches. The CDR3 DNA reads as TGTGCCAGCTCACTCTCCGTAGGACAGGGGTCGGGCACTGAAGCTTTCTTT. Translated: CASSLSVGQGSGTEAFF.

This chain uses TRBV27 with TRBJ2-7; 9 nucleotides agree with TRBD1. Looked up from germline, CDR1 is MNHEY and CDR2 is SMNVEV (reference sequence). CDR3 length: 13 amino acids. V lost 10 bases, J lost 1 base, and 5 bases stayed unmatched. CDR3 DNA: TGTGCCACCCGGACAGGGGAGTCCTACGAGCAGTACTTC. This codes for CATRTGESYEQYF.

The rearrangement uses TRBV5-1 and TRBJ2-7; D may be TRBD2 (5 bases). V lost 0 bases to trimming and J lost 2 bases, with 9 bases between them. The CDR3 is made up of 14 amino acids. Germline CDR1 and CDR2: SGHRS and YFSETQ. The CDR3 spells CASSLDSGTYEQYF. DNA of the CDR3: TGCGCCAGCAGCTTGGATTCGGGAACCTACGAGCAGTACTTC.

V and J are TRBV11-3 and TRBJ2-5; 12 bases match TRBD2. Germline trimming cut 2 bases from V and 5 bases from J; bases unmatched to any gene: 9. This CDR3 is 17 amino acids long. Germline V gene sequence: CDR1 SGHNT, CDR2 YENEEA. CDR3 region: CASSLSWTSGEEETQYF. In nucleotides, the CDR3 is TGTGCCAGCAGCTTAAGTTGGACTAGCGGGGAGGAGGAGACCCAGTACTTC.

The chain links TRBV20-1 to TRBJ1-5, with D maybe TRBD1 (5 bases). In germline, CDR1 is DFQATT, CDR2 SNEGSKA (reference sequence). The CDR3 runs to 14 residues. Trimming pared 3 bases from V and 5 bases from J, leaving 14 bases between. CDR3 loop: CSASAGDFYQPQHF. In nucleotides, the CDR3 is TGCAGTGCTAGTGCGGGGGACTTTTATCAGCCCCAGCATTTT.